Below, 21 T cell receptor beta chains from the same sample are listed, as sequenced in a study of T cell changes during pregnancy in multiple sclerosis (dated by TCRdb to 2018 to 2020). Libraries were built with the immunoSEQ multiplex PCR assay. TCRdb took over this immuneACCESS table, retaining in-frame rearrangements with V and J assigned. Such tables are incomplete; in checked studies, under half of the missing clones stem from an unresolved V gene, and the remainder is unexplained. In all, the sample holds about 110,000 clones, and roughly nine tenths of those were seen once. 1.6% of the sample comes from the top ten. Sample: peripheral blood, taken before pregnancy. These receptor sequences come from a female donor with multiple sclerosis, enrolled in a pregnancy study.

The chain combines TRBV4-1 with TRBJ2-7; 8 nucleotides agree with TRBD2. Per the germline V gene, CDR1 is MGHRA and CDR2 is YSYEKL. The CDR3 runs to 15 residues. V lost 0 bases to trimming and J lost 4 bases; unmatched junction nucleotides: 5. The CDR3 bases are TGCGCCAGCAGCCAAGAGACTAGCGAATTTTACGAGCAGTACTTC. The encoded protein is CASSQETSEFYEQYF.

This chain connects TRBV19 to TRBJ1-1; D not resolved. There are 12 residues in the CDR3. The germline gives CDR1 LNHDA, CDR2 SQIVND (reference sequence). The germline V and J ends were trimmed by 4 bases and 4 bases, with 7 bases remaining between them. The DNA for the CDR3 is TGTGCCAGTAGTAATGGGCCCACTGAAGCTTTCTTT. Its protein is CASSNGPTEAFF.

This clone appeared a single time. The rearrangement joins TRBV9 to TRBJ2-7; 10 bases fit TRBD2. V was pared by 3 bases and J by 3 bases, with 6 bases of the junction left unmatched. This CDR3 is 15 amino acids long. Germline CDR1 reads SGDLS; CDR2 reads YYNGEE. DNA of the CDR3: TGTGCCAGCAGCGCCACTAGCGGGACCGTCTACGAGCAGTACTTC. As protein: CASSATSGTVYEQYF.

The rearrangement joins TRBV30 to TRBJ1-1; 9 nucleotides align to TRBD1. J lost 4 bases, V lost 2 bases, and 8 bases had no gene match. Per the germline V gene, CDR1 is GTSNPN and CDR2 is SVGIG (reference sequence). The CDR3 runs to 15 residues. Here the CDR3 DNA reads TGTGCCTGGAGTCGACCTGGGACAGGGACCACTGAAGCTTTCTTT. Encoded protein: CAWSRPGTGTTEAFF.

V is TRBV5-6 and J is TRBJ1-1; D gene unclear. The CDR3 runs to 13 residues. The ends were cut back, 5 bases at V and 0 bases at J, with 8 bases in the middle. Per germline, CDR1 SGHDT and CDR2 YYEEEE. CDR3 amino acids: CASSTPVNTEAFF. CDR3 sequence (DNA): TGTGCCAGCAGTACCCCGGTGAACACTGAAGCTTTCTTT.

V and J are TRBV6-1 and TRBJ2-5, with D possibly TRBD2 on 5 matching bases. Germline CDR1 and CDR2: MNHNS and SASEGT. The CDR3 is made up of 14 amino acids. The ends were cut back, 2 bases at V and 1 base at J, with 8 bases in the middle. The CDR3 DNA follows: TGTGCCAGCAGTGAATTTCGGGGCCAAGAGACCCAGTACTTC. This sequence encodes CASSEFRGQETQYF.

The rearrangement uses TRBV6-6 and TRBJ2-5, with TRBD2 as a possible D gene (6 bases). The germline V gene has CDR1 MNHNY and CDR2 SVGAGI (reference sequence). The CDR3 covers 16 residues. Trimming took off 0 bases at V and 4 bases at J, with 15 bases between the two ends. CDR3 DNA sequence: TGTGCCAGCAGTTACTCCCAGGGCCGGGGGAGAGAGACCCAGTACTTC. This translates into CASSYSQGRGRETQYF.

The V gene is TRBV7-9, the J gene TRBJ1-2; 7 bases match TRBD1. The CDR3 is 14 residues long. Looked up from germline, CDR1 is SEHNR and CDR2 is FQNEAQ (reference sequence). The ends lost 5 bases at V and 8 bases at J; junction bases unmatched: 11. The CDR3 nucleotides are TGTGCCAGCAGCCCGATGACAGGGTGGAACGGCTACACCTTC. This gives the protein CASSPMTGWNGYTF.

This sequence joins TRBV6-8 and TRBJ2-2; 13 bases align to TRBD2. V was pared by 7 bases and J by 1 base, with 6 bases of the junction left unmatched. Germline V gene lookup returns CDR1 MNHGY and CDR2 SAAAGT. The CDR3 loop spans 17 amino acids. In DNA form, the CDR3 reads TGTGCCAGCACGGGACTAGCGGGGATAAGGAACACCGGGGAGCTGTTTTTT. Amino acid sequence: CASTGLAGIRNTGELFF.

The rearrangement joins TRBV5-1 to TRBJ1-1, with no clear D. Germline V gives CDR1 SGHRS, CDR2 YFSETQ. V lost 6 bases and J 5 bases, leaving 8 bases between the germline ends. The CDR3 covers 11 residues. DNA of the CDR3: TGCGCCAGCATGAAGGAGACTGAAGCTTTCTTT. It encodes CASMKETEAFF.

The V and J genes are TRBV7-2 and TRBJ2-5; 7 positions match TRBD1. CDR1 is SGHTA and CDR2 is FQGNSA in the germline V gene. The CDR3 length is 13 residues. J gave up 10 bases and V 5 bases, and 10 bases lay outside the gene matches. The CDR3 DNA reads as TGTGCCAGCAGCCCTGACAGGGTACTTCTCCAGTACTTC. Amino acids: CASSPDRVLLQYF.

As DNA, the CDR3 is TGTGCCAGCAGCCCCCGTGCGGGAGAAGTTGCCTACGAGCAGTACTTC. It yields the protein CASSPRAGEVAYEQYF. The chain carries TRBV5-4 and TRBJ2-7, with 7 bases lining up with TRBD2. V shed 4 bases and J 2 bases; nucleotides not matched to a gene: 12. The CDR3 has 16 amino acids. CDR1 SGHNT and CDR2 YYREEE come from the germline V gene (reference sequence).

The J gene is TRBJ2-2, the V gene TRBV5-5; D might be TRBD2 (5 bases). From germline, CDR1 is SGHKS and CDR2 YYEKEE (reference sequence). The ends were cut back, 3 bases at V and 3 bases at J, with 9 bases in the middle. This CDR3 comprises 14 residues. CDR3 DNA sequence: TGTGCCAGCAGCTCCGCGAGGGACACCGGGGAGCTGTTTTTT. Residues: CASSSARDTGELFF.

This rearrangement joins TRBV5-6 to TRBJ1-1, with 9 positions matching TRBD1. With 4 bases clipped from V and 4 bases from J, the junction kept 5 bases outside the gene matches. CDR1 and CDR2 (germline): SGHDT, YYEEEE. The CDR3 covers 14 residues. CDR3 protein: CASSPGTGTTEAFF. CDR3 bases: TGTGCCAGCAGCCCAGGGACAGGGACCACTGAAGCTTTCTTT.

The rearrangement uses TRBV27 and TRBJ2-3; 7 bases line up with TRBD2. The CDR3 is 14 amino acids. Germline CDR1 and CDR2: MNHEY and SMNVEV (reference sequence). J lost 3 bases, V lost 3 bases, and 3 bases had no gene match. CDR3 nucleotides: TGTGCCAGCAGTTTCGCGGGAGCAACAGATACGCAGTATTTT. Its protein is CASSFAGATDTQYF.

The J gene is TRBJ2-7, the V gene TRBV13, with D tentatively TRBD2 (6 bases). V was clipped by 5 bases and J by 1 base, with 12 bases between them. From germline, CDR1 is PRHDT and CDR2 FYEKMQ (reference sequence). The CDR3 extends over 14 amino acids. The CDR3 DNA reads TGTGCCAGCAGCCCCCGGGACTTTTCCTACGAGCAGTACTTC. Its translation is CASSPRDFSYEQYF. The variable domain in full, completed from reference TRBV13 and TRBJ2-7, reads AAGVIQSPRHLIKEKRETATLKCYPIPRHDTVYWYQQGPGQDPQFLISFYEKMQSDKGSIPDRFSAQQFSDYHSELNMSSLELGDSALYFCASSPRDFSYEQYFGPGTRLTVT.

The chain is built from TRBV2 and TRBJ2-3, with 10 bases fitting TRBD2. Trimming took 6 bases from V and 2 from J; bases not matched to a gene: 5. Germline V gene data show CDR1 as SNHLY and CDR2 as FYNNEI. CDR3 length equals 15 residues. CDR3 nucleotide sequence: TGTGCCAGCAGCCTGACTAGCGGGTACACAGATACGCAGTATTTT. It codes for CASSLTSGYTDTQYF. The full variable domain, in which reference TRBV2 and TRBJ2-3 provide the parts outside the CDR3, is EPEVTQTPSHQVTQMGQEVILRCVPISNHLYFYWYRQILGQKVEFLVSFYNNEISEKSEIFDDQFSVERPDGSNFTLKIRSTKLEDSAMYFCASSLTSGYTDTQYFGPGTRLTVL.

CDR3 nucleotides: TGTGCCAGCAGCTTCTCCTCCGGCGGGGAGACCCAGTACTTC. The encoded protein is CASSFSSGGETQYF. V is TRBV7-2 and J is TRBJ2-5; possible D gene TRBD2, 5 bases. The V gene's germline CDR1 is SGHTA and CDR2 FQGNSA. V lost 3 bases and J lost 5, with 13 bases in between. The CDR3 runs to 14 residues.

CDR3 loop: CASSPHRGTNEKLFF. The CDR3, as DNA: TGTGCCAGCAGTCCCCACAGGGGCACTAATGAAAAACTGTTTTTT. This rearrangement joins TRBV6-5 to TRBJ1-4; 7 nucleotides agree with TRBD1. The CDR3 is made up of 15 amino acids. Trimming at V came to 5 bases and at J to 2 bases, leaving 5 bases not matched to a gene. Germline CDR1 reads MNHEY; CDR2 reads SVGAGI.

This clone showed up just once. J is TRBJ2-2 and V is TRBV9; 7 bases line up with TRBD1. Germline V gives CDR1 SGDLS, CDR2 YYNGEE. The J segment lost 6 bases and the V segment lost 4 bases, leaving 9 bases of the junction unmatched. The CDR3 totals 15 residues. The CDR3 region is CASSINQGVAGELFF. In nucleotides, the CDR3 is TGTGCCAGCAGCATCAACCAGGGGGTCGCCGGGGAGCTGTTTTTT.

The rearrangement links TRBV19 to TRBJ2-1; 10 bases agree with TRBD2. The CDR3 is 15 residues long. V trimming: 1 base; J trimming: 7 bases; junction bases outside the gene matches: 4. The germline CDR1 and CDR2 sequences are LNHDA and SQIVND (reference sequence). The CDR3 DNA sequence: TGTGCCAGTAGTATAGTGTCTAGCGGGAGAAATGAGCAGTTCTTC. This codes for CASSIVSSGRNEQFF.